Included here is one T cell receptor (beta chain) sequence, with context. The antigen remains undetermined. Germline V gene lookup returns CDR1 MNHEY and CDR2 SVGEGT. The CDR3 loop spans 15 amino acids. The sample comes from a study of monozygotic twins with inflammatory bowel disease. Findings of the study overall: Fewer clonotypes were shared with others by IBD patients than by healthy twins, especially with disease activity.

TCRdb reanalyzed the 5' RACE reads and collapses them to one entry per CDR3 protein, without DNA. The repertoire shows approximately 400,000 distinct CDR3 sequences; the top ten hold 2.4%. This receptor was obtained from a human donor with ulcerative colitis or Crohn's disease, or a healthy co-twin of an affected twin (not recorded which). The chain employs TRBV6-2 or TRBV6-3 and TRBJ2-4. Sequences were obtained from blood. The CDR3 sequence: CASRFRPLAKNIQYF.